These 27 T cell receptor beta chains originate from one sample sequenced in a study of shared clonotypes between healthy human individuals (dated by TCRdb to about 2020). Receptor amplification or capture employed the immunoSEQ multiplex PCR assay. TCRdb mirrors the immuneACCESS table, restricted to in-frame sequences. Some clones are absent from its copies; in checked studies, under half trace to an unresolved V gene, and the reason for the others is unknown. The sample table shows around 2.1 million clones, and around 95% are seen once. The top ten clones comprise around 0.13% of the sample. The specimen sequenced was naive CD4+ T cells sorted from blood. According to the study, the label for this sample's cell subset or site signals: CD45RA+ positively selected. The source is a man between 18 and 29 years old in good health.

The chain recombines TRBV4-1 with TRBJ2-7, with D possibly matching TRBD2 (5 bases). V was trimmed by 5 bases and J by 9 bases, leaving 38 bases between them. Germline V CDR1 and CDR2: MGHRA, YSYEKL. The CDR3 has 20 amino acids. The CDR3 here is CASSDDKQDTPRASWGRQYF. In DNA form, the CDR3 reads TGCGCCAGCAGCGATGATAAGCAAGATACTCCCCGGGCTAGCTGGGGTCGGCAGTACTTC.

The gene calls are TRBV28 and TRBJ2-2; 9 bases are a match to TRBD1. J was trimmed by 5 bases and V by 6 bases; bases with no gene match: 7. The CDR3 has 15 amino acids. CDR1 is MDHEN, CDR2 SYDVKM, per germline. The CDR3 coding sequence is TGTGCCAGCAGCATAACAGGGGGCGGAACCGGGGAGCTGTTTTTT. Translation gives CASSITGGGTGELFF.

The J gene is TRBJ2-6, the V gene TRBV7-9, with a possible D match to TRBD2 (6 bases). Per the germline V gene, CDR1 is SEHNR and CDR2 is FQNEAQ (reference sequence). Trimming left V 1 base short and J 0 bases short, with 7 bases between. The length of the CDR3 is 16 residues. CDR3: CASSLGDFSGANVLTF. The CDR3 DNA is TGTGCCAGCAGCTTAGGGGACTTCTCTGGGGCCAACGTCCTGACTTTC. Complete variable domain (other parts from reference TRBV7-9 and TRBJ2-6): DTGVSQNPRHKITKRGQNVTFRCDPISEHNRLYWYRQTLGQGPEFLTYFQNEAQLEKSRLLSDRFSAERPKGSFSTLEIQRTEQGDSAMYLCASSLGDFSGANVLTFGAGSRLTVL.

J is TRBJ2-7 and V is TRBV7-2; D perhaps matches TRBD2 (5 bases). The length of the CDR3 is 17 residues. The V end was cut by 6 bases, the J end by 0 bases, with 21 bases between. The germline CDR1 and CDR2 sequences are SGHTA and FQGNSA. CDR3 in amino acids: CASREVSYGESSYEQYF. The CDR3 DNA follows: TGTGCCAGCAGGGAGGTTTCGTATGGGGAGAGCTCCTACGAGCAGTACTTC.

The chain carries TRBV18 and TRBJ2-6; a weak D match, TRBD1 (6 bases). The CDR3 length is 20 residues. CDR1 is KGHSH and CDR2 is LQKENI in the germline V gene. Trimming shortened V by 1 base and J by 0 bases, and 19 bases separated the two germline ends. CDR3 bases: TGTGCCAGCTCACCACGCGAAAACAGGGTTTCCCTCTCTGGGGCCAACGTCCTGACTTTC. It translates to CASSPRENRVSLSGANVLTF. Complete variable domain (other parts from reference TRBV18 and TRBJ2-6): NAGVMQNPRHLVRRRGQEARLRCSPMKGHSHVYWYRQLPEEGLKFMVYLQKENIIDESGMPKERFSAEFPKEGPSILRIQQVVRGDSAAYFCASSPRENRVSLSGANVLTFGAGSRLTVL.

The V call is TRBV5-1, the J call TRBJ1-6; perhaps TRBD1 as D (6 bases). The germline gives CDR1 SGHRS, CDR2 YFSETQ. CDR3 size: 15 residues. V lost 4 bases to trimming and J lost 10 bases, with 18 bases between them. In DNA, the CDR3 is TGCGCCAGCAGCGTGGCTGAAGGGGGTAGGTCACCCCTCCACTTT. Translation gives CASSVAEGGRSPLHF.

The J gene is TRBJ2-7, the V gene TRBV9; D possibly corresponds to TRBD2 (5 bases). This CDR3 is 15 amino acids long. V dropped 3 bases and J dropped 4 bases, with 17 bases sitting between them. The germline gives CDR1 SGDLS, CDR2 YYNGEE. CDR3 sequence (DNA): TGTGCCAGCAGCGCCCAACTAGGATCTGGGTACGAGCAGTACTTC. It yields the protein CASSAQLGSGYEQYF.

A single count supports this clone. Other DNA sequences in this sample translate to the same CDR3. The rearrangement joins TRBV7-9 to TRBJ1-1; no clear D gene. Trimming took 1 base from V and 2 from J, leaving 8 bases between them. CDR1 SEHNR and CDR2 FQNEAQ come from the germline V gene (reference sequence). This CDR3 region has 14 residues. CDR3 nucleotides: TGTGCCAGCAGCTTAGGACAAAAAAACACTGAAGCTTTCTTT. Translated, it gives CASSLGQKNTEAFF.

The CDR3: CASSLQRRTNSGNEQFF. CDR3 coding DNA: TGTGCCAGCAGCTTACAGAGGCGGACCAATTCAGGGAATGAGCAGTTCTTC. The J gene is TRBJ2-1, the V gene TRBV7-2; maybe TRBD1 (5 bases). Germline CDR1 and CDR2: SGHTA and FQGNSA. The germline V and J ends were trimmed by 2 bases and 7 bases, with 21 bases remaining between them. This CDR3 contains 17 residues.

This chain links TRBV29-1 with TRBJ2-7; no reliable D call. This CDR3 comprises 10 residues. The germline gives CDR1 SQVTM, CDR2 ANQGSEA. V gave up 4 bases and J gave up 6 bases, with 7 bases separating them. Written as DNA, the CDR3 is TGCAGCGTTGGGGATCGCGAGCAGTACTTC. Protein: CSVGDREQYF.

The chain couples TRBV15 to TRBJ2-3; a possible D gene is TRBD1 (6 bases). CDR3 length: 15 residues. CDR1 LNHNV and CDR2 YYDKDF come from the germline V gene (reference sequence). V was pared by 2 bases and J by 8 bases, with 17 bases between. This CDR3 reads CATSRTDSHRPTQYF. Here the CDR3 DNA reads TGTGCCACCAGCAGAACGGACAGCCACCGCCCTACGCAGTATTTT.

This clone showed up just once. J is TRBJ2-1 and V is TRBV2, with a possible D match to TRBD2 (7 bases). The germline V and J ends were trimmed by 1 base and 10 bases, with 14 bases remaining between them. CDR3 size: 14 residues. From germline, CDR1 is SNHLY and CDR2 FYNNEI. CDR3 nucleotide sequence: TGTGCCAGCAGTGAAGGTCAGGGGAGGGACGAGCAGTTCTTC. Protein: CASSEGQGRDEQFF.

In its sample, this clone was seen once. The chain employs TRBV28 and TRBJ2-3; TRBD1 is a possible D gene (6 bases). V dropped 6 bases and J dropped 5 bases, with 12 bases sitting between them. Germline CDR1 and CDR2: MDHEN and SYDVKM. The CDR3 loop spans 13 amino acids. The CDR3 DNA follows: TGTGCCAGCAGAGCACAGGGAGAAGATACGCAGTATTTT. The encoded protein is CASRAQGEDTQYF.

The chain recombines TRBV7-2 with TRBJ1-4, with D hard to call. Deletions cut 1 base from V and 4 bases from J, with 10 bases between. This CDR3 is 15 amino acids long. The V gene's germline CDR1 is SGHTA and CDR2 FQGNSA. The CDR3 DNA reads TGTGCCAGCAGCTTAGTTGGACGGCGTAATGAAAAACTGTTTTTT. It is translated as CASSLVGRRNEKLFF.

V usage is TRBV20-1 and J usage is TRBJ2-3; D remains unclear. V was cut by 7 bases and J by 6 bases, with 11 bases left in between. The CDR3 is 11 residues long. Germline loops: CDR1 DFQATT, CDR2 SNEGSKA (reference sequence). The CDR3 DNA reads TGCAGTGGTAGTCCCGGGGATACGCAGTATTTT. Its protein product is CSGSPGDTQYF.

The chain joins TRBV27 to TRBJ2-7; 8 nucleotides line up with TRBD2. This CDR3 is built from 13 residues. Per germline, CDR1 MNHEY and CDR2 SMNVEV (reference sequence). Trimming took 5 bases from V and 8 from J; bases not matched to a gene: 8. CDR3 protein: CASSPSGYIQQYF. The CDR3 nucleotides are TGTGCCAGCAGTCCTAGCGGGTATATCCAGCAGTACTTC.

The genes are TRBV27 and TRBJ2-7; 8 nucleotides line up with TRBD2. Per germline, CDR1 MNHEY and CDR2 SMNVEV (reference sequence). CDR3 length: 15 amino acids. Trimming cost V 2 bases and J 4 bases; bases outside gene matches: 7. The CDR3 DNA is TGTGCCAGCAGTTTAGCCGGACTAGCTCCATACGAGCAGTACTTC. Residues: CASSLAGLAPYEQYF.

Comment on this clone: Other DNA sequences of this sample code for an identical CDR3. This chain uses TRBV20-1 with TRBJ2-5; D is undetermined. This CDR3 contains 11 residues. Looked up from germline, CDR1 is DFQATT and CDR2 is SNEGSKA (reference sequence). The germline V and J ends were trimmed by 3 bases and 5 bases, with 7 bases remaining between them. The CDR3 loop reads CSARTVETQYF. The CDR3, as DNA: TGCAGTGCTAGGACCGTGGAGACCCAGTACTTC.

J is TRBJ2-7 and V is TRBV27; the match to TRBD2 covers 7 bases. CDR1 is MNHEY, CDR2 SMNVEV, per germline (reference sequence). This CDR3 comprises 20 residues. The V gene end was trimmed by 3 bases and the J gene end by 4 bases; junction bases not matched to a gene: 24. The CDR3 region has the DNA TGTGCCAGCAGTTTGGGGAGGGGCCAACAAGGATACGAATTCCGATACGAGCAGTACTTC. Amino acid sequence: CASSLGRGQQGYEFRYEQYF.

The chain recombines TRBV7-2 with TRBJ1-4; D is perhaps TRBD1 (5 bases). CDR1 and CDR2 (germline): SGHTA, FQGNSA. The CDR3 extends over 16 amino acids. The V end lost 5 bases, the J end lost 0 bases, and 13 bases lay between the germline ends. This chain's CDR3 is CASSLGPFPTNEKLFF. The CDR3 bases are TGTGCCAGCAGCCTGGGACCATTCCCAACTAATGAAAAACTGTTTTTT.

This chain's CDR3 is CASSTVQGPGTEAFF. In DNA form, the CDR3 reads TGTGCCAGCAGCACCGTACAGGGCCCGGGGACTGAAGCTTTCTTT. V usage is TRBV5-6 and J usage is TRBJ1-1; perhaps TRBD1 as D (6 bases). CDR1 is SGHDT, CDR2 YYEEEE, per germline. The V end was cut by 4 bases, the J end by 5 bases, with 18 bases between. CDR3 length equals 15 residues.

The chain combines TRBV5-1 with TRBJ2-7; D assignment may be TRBD1 or TRBD2 (5 bases each). With 2 bases removed from V and 6 bases from J, the gap between germline ends came to 15 bases. The germline CDR1 and CDR2 sequences are SGHRS and YFSETQ. The CDR3 is made up of 14 amino acids. CDR3 region: CASSLGTSQSEQYF. Written as DNA, the CDR3 is TGCGCCAGCAGCTTAGGGACCAGCCAAAGCGAGCAGTACTTC.

This chain links TRBV9 with TRBJ1-3; D is undetermined. This CDR3 contains 12 residues. Trimming pared 3 bases from V and 3 bases from J, leaving 4 bases between. The germline V gene has CDR1 SGDLS and CDR2 YYNGEE. In DNA, the CDR3 is TGTGCCAGCAGCGGGATTGGAAACACCATATATTTT. Protein: CASSGIGNTIYF.

The chain combines TRBV9 with TRBJ2-2; TRBD2 agrees at 11 bases. J lost 2 bases, V lost 4 bases, and 4 bases had no gene match. The germline CDR1 and CDR2 sequences are SGDLS and YYNGEE. The CDR3 totals 16 residues. This CDR3 is CASSKGTSGNTGELFF. DNA for the CDR3: TGTGCCAGCAGCAAAGGGACTAGCGGAAACACCGGGGAGCTGTTTTTT.

The rearrangement links TRBV18 to TRBJ1-1, with D possibly being TRBD1 (6 bases). There are 13 residues in the CDR3. The ends were cut back, 2 bases at V and 5 bases at J, with 9 bases in the middle. From germline, CDR1 is KGHSH and CDR2 LQKENI. This chain's CDR3 is CASSPTGITEAFF. CDR3 in DNA: TGTGCCAGCTCACCAACAGGGATTACTGAAGCTTTCTTT.

This clone is a singleton in its sample. At the DNA level, this CDR3 is encoded by other sequences in the same sample as well. The genes are TRBV6-1 and TRBJ1-3; no clear D gene. This CDR3 comprises 14 residues. Germline values: CDR1 MNHNS, CDR2 SASEGT. V was cut by 2 bases and J by 2 bases, with 7 bases left in between. DNA for the CDR3: TGTGCCAGCAGTGAAACGGGGACTGGAAACACCATATATTTT. Its protein is CASSETGTGNTIYF.

The rearrangement uses TRBV4-1 and TRBJ1-6; D perhaps matches TRBD1 (5 bases). V gave up 0 bases and J gave up 9 bases, with 12 bases separating them. Germline-derived CDR1 and CDR2 are MGHRA and YSYEKL. The CDR3 spans 15 residues. CDR3 residues: CASSQERAGSSPLHF. The CDR3 nucleotides are TGCGCCAGCAGCCAAGAGCGGGCAGGGAGTTCACCCCTCCACTTT.